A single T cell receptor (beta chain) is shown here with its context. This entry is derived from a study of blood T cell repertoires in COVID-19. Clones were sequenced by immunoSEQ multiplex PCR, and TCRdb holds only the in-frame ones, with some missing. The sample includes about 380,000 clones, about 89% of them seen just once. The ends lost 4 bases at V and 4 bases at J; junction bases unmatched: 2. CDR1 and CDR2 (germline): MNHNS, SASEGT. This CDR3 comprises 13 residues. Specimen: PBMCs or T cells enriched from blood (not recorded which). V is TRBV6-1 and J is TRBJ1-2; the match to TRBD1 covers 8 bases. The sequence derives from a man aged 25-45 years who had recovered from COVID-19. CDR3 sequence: CASSVQGGYGYTF. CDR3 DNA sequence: TGTGCCAGCAGTGTACAGGGGGGCTATGGCTACACCTTC.